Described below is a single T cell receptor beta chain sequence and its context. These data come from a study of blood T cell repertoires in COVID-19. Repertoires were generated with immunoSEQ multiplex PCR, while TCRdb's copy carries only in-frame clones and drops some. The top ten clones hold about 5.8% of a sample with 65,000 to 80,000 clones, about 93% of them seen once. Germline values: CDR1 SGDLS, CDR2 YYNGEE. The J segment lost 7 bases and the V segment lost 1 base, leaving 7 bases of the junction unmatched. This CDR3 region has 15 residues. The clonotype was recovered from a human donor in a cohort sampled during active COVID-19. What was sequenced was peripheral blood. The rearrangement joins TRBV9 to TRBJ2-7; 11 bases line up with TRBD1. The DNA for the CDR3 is TGTGCCAGCAGCGTATGGGACAGGGGGTCTGGGGAGCAGTACTTC. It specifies CASSVWDRGSGEQYF.